Each of the 5 T cell receptor beta chains below was sequenced from the same sample in a study of monozygotic twins with inflammatory bowel disease. TCRdb reprocessed the 5' RACE reads and reports one entry per CDR3 protein, with no DNA. This table holds around 190,000 distinct CDR3 sequences. Sequencing input: blood. These receptor sequences come from a human donor with ulcerative colitis or Crohn's disease, or a healthy co-twin of an affected twin (not recorded which).

This chain's CDR3 is CASSSDRSHEQYF. The V call is TRBV12-3 or TRBV12-4, the J call TRBJ2-7; TCRdb's D gene call, TRBD1, goes unchecked for lack of DNA. The CDR3 covers 13 residues.

V usage is TRBV29-1 and J usage is TRBJ2-3. The CDR3 consists of 15 residues. The V gene's germline CDR1 is SQVTM and CDR2 ANQGSEA. The CDR3 loop is CSVRIRVVAVNTQYF.

This chain links TRBV5-1 with TRBJ1-2; the TRBD1 assignment by TCRdb is unverifiable without DNA. The CDR3 extends over 15 amino acids. Germline V lookup: CDR1 SGHRS, CDR2 YFSETQ. The CDR3 loop is CASSSRGDRDYGYTF.

The chain has TRBV19 and TRBJ1-1; the D gene TCRdb calls, TRBD1, cannot be checked with no DNA. The CDR3 loop spans 15 amino acids. Germline V gene sequence: CDR1 LNHDA, CDR2 SQIVND (reference sequence). The CDR3 protein is CASISLDRSNTEAFF.

This chain connects TRBV5-1 to TRBJ2-7; TCRdb calls TRBD1, which cannot be checked without DNA. This CDR3 region has 12 residues. CDR1 and CDR2 (germline): SGHRS, YFSETQ. Here the CDR3 reads CASSLQGNEQYF.